The next 12 T cell receptor beta chains were all read from a single sample in a study of vaccination effects on CD4 cells after COVID-19. Sequencing used immunoSEQ multiplex PCR; TCRdb keeps in-frame clones, though not all of them. The sample has around 25,000 clones, around 66% seen once. Within the ViraFEST assay, antigen-specific CD4+ T cells underwent expansion with viral peptide pools prior to sequencing. Investigators separated out CD4+ T cells once approximately 11 days of culture had passed. The individual was infected with SARS-CoV-2 between March and December 2020, as confirmed by PCR. Their specific antigens are unknown. This specimen was CD4+ T cells from PBMCs cultured with SARS-CoV-2 spike peptides, taken before COVID-19 vaccination. Receptors originate from a human donor who had a prior SARS-CoV-2 infection.

V is TRBV9 and J is TRBJ2-3; 8 bases fit TRBD1. J lost 1 base, V lost 3 bases, and 7 bases had no gene match. Germline CDR1 is SGDLS and CDR2 is YYNGEE. This CDR3 region has 16 residues. CDR3 sequence (DNA): TGTGCCAGCAGCGCGGGGACAGGCTGGGGCACAGATACGCAGTATTTT. Translation gives CASSAGTGWGTDTQYF.

This chain uses TRBV27 with TRBJ1-4, with a tentative D call TRBD1 (5 bases). The CDR3 has 15 residues. Between the trimmed V and J ends, which lost 1 base and 5 bases, there was a span of 11 bases. Germline V gene sequence: CDR1 MNHEY, CDR2 SMNVEV (reference sequence). CDR3 protein: CASSLLGQGNEKLFF. CDR3 in DNA: TGTGCCAGCAGTTTATTGGGTCAGGGAAATGAAAAACTGTTTTTT.

The rearrangement uses TRBV9 and TRBJ2-7, with a weak D call TRBD1 (5 bases). The CDR3 spans 15 residues. V lost 4 bases and J 2 bases, leaving 16 bases between the germline ends. The germline CDR1 and CDR2 sequences are SGDLS and YYNGEE. CDR3 nucleotides: TGTGCCAGCAGCCTATCTTTAGGGGAACCCTACGAGCAGTACTTC. It codes for CASSLSLGEPYEQYF. Full variable domain (missing parts from reference TRBV9 and TRBJ2-7): DSGVTQTPKHLITATGQRVTLRCSPRSGDLSVYWYQQSLDQGLQFLIQYYNGEERAKGNILERFSAQQFPDLHSELNLSSLELGDSALYFCASSLSLGEPYEQYFGPGTRLTVT.

This chain links TRBV9 with TRBJ1-4; weak D call: TRBD1 (6 bases). Deletions cut 0 bases from V and 5 bases from J, with 8 bases between. CDR1 and CDR2 (germline): SGDLS, YYNGEE. This CDR3 is built from 14 residues. Here the CDR3 reads CASSVGGLNEKLFF. The DNA for the CDR3 is TGTGCCAGCAGCGTAGGGGGGCTGAATGAAAAACTGTTTTTT.

The sample holds a few counts of this clone. V and J are TRBV7-2 and TRBJ1-2; 10 bases agree with TRBD1. CDR1 and CDR2 from the germline V gene are SGHTA and FQGNSA. V shed 3 bases, J shed 4 bases, and the junction held 11 bases outside the gene matches. The CDR3 has 17 amino acids. As DNA, the CDR3 is TGTGCCAGCAGCTTTGGGACAGGGGCTAGTCTACTCTATGGCTACACCTTC. Translating gives CASSFGTGASLLYGYTF. Combining the CDR3 with reference TRBV7-2 and TRBJ1-2 gives the whole variable domain GAGVSQSPSNKVTEKGKDVELRCDPISGHTALYWYRQSLGQGLEFLIYFQGNSAPDKSGLPSDRFSAERTGGSVSTLTIQRTQQEDSAVYLCASSFGTGASLLYGYTFGSGTRLTVV.

The chain employs TRBV15 and TRBJ2-7, with D unresolved. This CDR3 has 14 amino acids. Between the trimmed V and J ends, which lost 1 base and 0 bases, there was a span of 7 bases. Germline-derived CDR1 and CDR2 are LNHNV and YYDKDF (reference sequence). The CDR3 region is CATSRGTSSYEQYF. The CDR3 DNA reads as TGTGCCACCAGCAGAGGTACGAGCTCCTACGAGCAGTACTTC.

This clone was observed a handful of times. V and J are TRBV2 and TRBJ2-1; TRBD2 might be the D (5 bases). Germline V gene sequence: CDR1 SNHLY, CDR2 FYNNEI. The CDR3 is 14 amino acids. Trimming cost V 5 bases and J 8 bases, with 16 bases left between them. For the CDR3, the DNA is TGTGCCAGCAGTTACTACTCATCCGGGGATGAGCAGTTCTTC. Translating gives CASSYYSSGDEQFF.

V gene TRBV2 combines with J gene TRBJ1-3, with D perhaps matching TRBD1 (5 bases). Germline V gene data show CDR1 as SNHLY and CDR2 as FYNNEI. CDR3 length equals 15 residues. The V end lost 3 bases, the J end lost 0 bases, and 9 bases lay between the germline ends. This CDR3 reads CASSDQGPSGNTIYF. The CDR3 coding sequence is TGTGCCAGCAGTGACCAGGGACCCTCTGGAAACACCATATATTTT. The full variable domain, rest sourced from reference TRBV2 and TRBJ1-3, is EPEVTQTPSHQVTQMGQEVILRCVPISNHLYFYWYRQILGQKVEFLVSFYNNEISEKSEIFDDQFSVERPDGSNFTLKIRSTKLEDSAMYFCASSDQGPSGNTIYFGEGSWLTVV.

The rearrangement joins TRBV9 to TRBJ2-1; 8 nucleotides align to TRBD2. J was trimmed by 7 bases and V by 4 bases; bases with no gene match: 16. Germline loops: CDR1 SGDLS, CDR2 YYNGEE. The CDR3 loop spans 17 amino acids. The CDR3: CASSLRYGAGGWNEQFF. DNA for the CDR3: TGTGCCAGCAGCCTCCGGTATGGCGCGGGAGGTTGGAATGAGCAGTTCTTC.

This sequence joins TRBV5-1 and TRBJ2-5; TRBD1 matches 7 bases. Germline V gene data show CDR1 as SGHRS and CDR2 as YFSETQ. The V gene end was trimmed by 2 bases and the J gene end by 3 bases; junction bases not matched to a gene: 4. The length of the CDR3 is 14 residues. CDR3 loop: CASSFDRAEETQYF. In DNA form, the CDR3 reads TGCGCCAGCAGCTTCGACAGGGCCGAAGAGACCCAGTACTTC. The full variable domain, completed using reference TRBV5-1 and TRBJ2-5, is KAGVTQTPRYLIKTRGQQVTLSCSPISGHRSVSWYQQTPGQGLQFLFEYFSETQRNKGNFPGRFSGRQFSNSRSEMNVSTLELGDSALYLCASSFDRAEETQYFGPGTRLLVL.

This sequence joins TRBV11-1 and TRBJ2-7; 10 positions match TRBD2. The CDR3 sequence is 13 residues long. The V gene end was trimmed by 8 bases and the J gene end by 3 bases; junction bases not matched to a gene: 4. Germline loops: CDR1 SGHAT, CDR2 FQDESV (reference sequence). DNA of the CDR3: TGTGCCAGCTCATGGACTAGCGGCTACGAGCAGTACTTC. Protein: CASSWTSGYEQYF.

The chain couples TRBV11-2 to TRBJ2-1; tentative D call: TRBD1 (5 bases). The CDR3 is 16 amino acids. V lost 7 bases and J lost 2, with 18 bases in between. Germline lookup yields CDR1 SGHAT and CDR2 FQNNGV. The chain's CDR3 is CASTLRRSTAYNEQFF. DNA of the CDR3: TGTGCCAGCACCCTTAGACGGTCGACAGCCTACAATGAGCAGTTCTTC.